The T cell receptor beta chain under discussion was sequenced for a study of T cell responses to AZD1222 COVID-19 vaccine. Regarding the study as a whole: Donors, mostly white British, included more females; clonal diversity was possibly underestimated.

Repertoires were generated with immunoSEQ multiplex PCR, while TCRdb's copy carries only in-frame clones and drops some. The sample gives around 260,000 clones, roughly 93% of which show up once; roughly 0.5% is in the top ten. Concerning this clone itself: Its matching antigen is unknown.

Sequenced material: peripheral blood, taken on day 0 of AZD1222 vaccination. The source is an adult in good health.

CDR3 nucleotides: TGTGCCAGCAGCCCTCCACAGGGAGTCGGCTACACCTTC. Translated, it gives CASSPPQGVGYTF. The chain combines TRBV5-4 with TRBJ1-2, with D possibly matching TRBD1 (6 bases). V was shortened by 4 bases and J by 8 bases, with 15 bases between the two germline ends. There are 13 residues in the CDR3. Per the germline V gene, CDR1 is SGHNT and CDR2 is YYREEE (reference sequence).